This TCR beta chain comes out of a study of glioma-infiltrating T cells. The iRepertoire nested amplicon-rescue multiplex PCR amplified TCR alpha and beta CDR3s from RNA. For one-step reverse transcription and amplification, 100-400 ng of tissue mRNA or PBMC total RNA was used. MiXCR was run by TCRdb on the multiplex PCR reads, yielding one entry per CDR3 protein. Among fewer than 250,000 distinct CDR3 sequences listed, 30% to 40% were seen once. Whole-study findings and limits: Gliomas, especially low-grade, showed above-expected tissue-blood divergence; non-neoplastic patients showed below. CDR3 overlap between tissue and blood was very small.

In regard to this clonotype: No antigen is known for it.

Sequences were obtained from glioma tissue, nonneoplastic brain tissue, or PBMCs (not recorded which). This clonotype originated in a human donor with low-grade glioma or glioblastoma, undergoing nonglioma brain surgery, or in good health (not recorded which).

In DNA, the CDR3 is TGTGCCAGCCCAACGGCGGATCAGCCCCAGCATTTT. Translation gives CASPTADQPQHF. The rearrangement uses TRBV28 and TRBJ1-5; D ambiguous. In germline, CDR1 is MDHEN, CDR2 SYDVKM. The CDR3 runs to 12 residues. Trimming cost V 8 bases and J 5 bases, with 10 bases left between them.